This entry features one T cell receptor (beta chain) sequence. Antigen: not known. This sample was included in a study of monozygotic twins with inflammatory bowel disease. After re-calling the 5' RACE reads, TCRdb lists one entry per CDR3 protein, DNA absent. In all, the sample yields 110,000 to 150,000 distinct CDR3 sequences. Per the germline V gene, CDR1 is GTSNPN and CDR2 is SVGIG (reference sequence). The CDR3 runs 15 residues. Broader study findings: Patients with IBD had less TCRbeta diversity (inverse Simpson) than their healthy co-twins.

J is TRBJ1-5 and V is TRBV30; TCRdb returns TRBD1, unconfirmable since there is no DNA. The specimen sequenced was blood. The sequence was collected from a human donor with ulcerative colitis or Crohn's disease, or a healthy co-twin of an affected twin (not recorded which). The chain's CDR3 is CAWSGAGWRNQPQHF.